This is a list of T cell receptor beta chains from one sample in a study of cytomegalovirus exposure and HLA in healthy donors. TCRdb's copy holds only in-frame clones and misses some; the assay was immunoSEQ multiplex PCR. The sample holds around 130,000 clones, about 70% seen once. Sequencing was performed on PBMCs. These receptors all come from a woman aged 40 to 55 in good health and CMV-seropositive. Both conserved end residues are part of each CDR3.

TRBJ2-3,TRBV4-2,CASSQDWAGAADTQYF
TRBJ1-2,TRBV6-5,CASGVFKPGAGYTF
TRBJ2-3,TRBV19,CASKTGEATTDTQYF
TRBJ1-1,TRBV5-1,CASSLPGGRTEAFF
TRBJ1-5,TRBV6-6,CASSYDGQGGEPQHF
TRBJ2-5,TRBV5-5,CASSLGTGGKETQYF
TRBJ1-1,TRBV28,CATRPGQSRGNTEAFF
TRBJ1-5,TRBV6-1,CASSATGQINQPQHF
TRBJ1-4,TRBV2,CARRGDREKLFF
TRBJ2-3,TRBV30,CAWSVSSTDTQYF
TRBJ1-1,TRBV2,CASSGGQLQRGTEAFF
TRBJ1-2,TRBV6-5,CASRSTGSYGYTF
TRBJ1-1,TRBV5-1,CASSEPTGRAFF
TRBJ2-1,TRBV5-1,CASSLQTSGRDEQFF
TRBJ2-7,TRBV6-1,CASMKRTGGYEQYF
TRBJ2-3,TRBV29-1,CSVDSGGTDTQYF
TRBJ2-3,TRBV6-5,CASSRLGTDTQYF
TRBJ1-2,TRBV18,CASSPGQGARYGYTF
TRBJ2-7,TRBV28,CASSLGTGPSGQYF
TRBJ1-5,TRBV6-5,CASSDREANQPQHF
TRBJ1-2,TRBV28,CASIPEVAGVGGYTF
TRBJ2-3,TRBV6-1,CASSEWPSIPDTQYF
TRBJ1-1,TRBV30,CAWTDMNTEAFF
TRBJ2-1,TRBV29-1,CSGKPGLASPNEQFF
TRBJ2-2,TRBV5-4,CASSGRGQGSVGELFF
TRBJ2-7,TRBV6-6,CASSYSGTGTTYEQYF
TRBJ1-2,TRBV5-5,CASTGQGFYGYTF
TRBJ2-1,TRBV6-1,CASSGGRGVNEQFF
TRBJ1-2,TRBV5-6,CASSLSGWGYTF
TRBJ1-5,TRBV18,CASSLTGGPSNQPQHF
TRBJ1-4,TRBV7-2,CASSSQTGHNEKLFF
TRBJ1-2,TRBV19,CASSIRQGGGYTF
TRBJ1-4,TRBV6-1,CASSTGGGNEKLFF
TRBJ1-2,TRBV5-6,CASSPGAGQPRGGYTF
TRBJ2-1,TRBV6-5,CASSRTIRAFYEQFF
TRBJ1-5,TRBV6-1,CASSENIGAGNQPQHF
TRBJ2-3,TRBV29-1,CSVDRGLPDTQYF
TRBJ2-7,TRBV11-2,CASLKTGVTYEQYF
TRBJ1-5,TRBV1,CTGKTGEGNQPQHF
TRBJ1-1,TRBV10-3,CAISYYGQGNTEAFF
TRBJ2-6,TRBV29-1,CSVETSGANVLTF
TRBJ2-7,TRBV7-6,CASSRETGGNEQYF
TRBJ2-7,TRBV18,CASSQGQGGYEQYF
TRBJ1-4,TRBV7-8,CASSRDGFSVEKLFF
TRBJ1-6,TRBV7-9,CASSPLELLYSPLHF
TRBJ2-1,TRBV5-1,CASSSMGHESYNEQFF
TRBJ2-5,TRBV7-9,CASSFPGLAGGQETQYF
TRBJ1-1,TRBV4-3,CASSQAGQVMNTEAFF
TRBJ2-7,TRBV4-2,CASSRSGTESYEQYF